The entry that follows covers one TCR beta chain sequence. These data belong to a study of T cells in Graves' hyperthyroidism and ophthalmopathy. CDR3 size: 14 residues. V was clipped by 4 bases and J by 2 bases, with 12 bases between them. The germline V gene encodes CDR1 SGHDT and CDR2 YYEEEE. The source material, RNA transcripts, was used to amplify TCR beta CDR3 regions. HTBI primers were the set used in a first-round RT-PCR of the TCR CDR3. TCRdb analysed the multiplex PCR reads with MiXCR anew, one entry per CDR3 protein. The sample holds around 660,000 distinct CDR3 sequences; 45% are singletons and the top ten take less than 9%.

The rearrangement uses TRBV5-6 and TRBJ1-2; D perhaps matches TRBD1 (6 bases). The clonotype comes from an adult man with Graves' disease, either hyperthyroidism or ophthalmopathy (not recorded which). Input material: peripheral blood or thyroid tissue (not recorded which). The CDR3: CASSRADRNYGYTF. CDR3 DNA: TGTGCCAGCAGCCGAGCGGACAGAAACTATGGCTACACCTTC.